These T cell receptor beta chains were read from a single sample in a study of molecular identifiers for immune sequencing clone quantification. TCRdb ran MiXCR on the PCR reads and lists one entry per CDR3 protein. The data show approximately 630,000 distinct CDR3 sequences, with roughly 27% seen just once and about 0.81% held by the top ten. Input material: naive CD8+ T cells from blood, with Jurkat cell RNA spiked in. These receptors were obtained from a human donor in good health. Some libraries in this study had Jurkat cell RNA spiked in. Each CDR3 is given with its conserved first and last residue. Each record gives: J gene, V gene, clone size, D gene, CDR3 DNA, CDR3 protein. A D gene is named only where the DNA matches it firmly. A clone size is listed for some rows: how often the clone was seen (once, few, many), or a class if it is expanded.

J gene: TRBJ2-5
V gene: TRBV9
clone size: .
D gene: TRBD2
CDR3 DNA: TGTGCCAGCAGCGTATCGTTAGCGGGAGAGCAAGAGACCCAGTACTTC
CDR3 protein: CASSVSLAGEQETQYF

J gene: TRBJ2-7
V gene: TRBV7-9
clone size: few
D gene: .
CDR3 DNA: TGTGCCAGCAGCTCAAATCTATACGAGCAGTACTTC
CDR3 protein: CASSSNLYEQYF

J gene: TRBJ2-4
V gene: TRBV6-5
clone size: .
D gene: .
CDR3 DNA: TGTGCCAGCAGTTACTCGACCACGCTGCTGGCCAAAAACATTCAGTACTTC
CDR3 protein: CASSYSTTLLAKNIQYF

J gene: TRBJ1-1
V gene: TRBV19
clone size: few
D gene: .
CDR3 DNA: TGTGCCAGTAGTATAGATCCGACAGCTGAAGCTTTCTTT
CDR3 protein: CASSIDPTAEAFF

J gene: TRBJ2-5
V gene: TRBV29-1
clone size: many
D gene: .
CDR3 DNA: TGCAGCGTTGTGGGGCTGGGGGAGACCCAGTACTTC
CDR3 protein: CSVVGLGETQYF

J gene: TRBJ2-7
V gene: TRBV19
clone size: many
D gene: .
CDR3 DNA: TGTGCCAGTAGTATAGCGGGCGGATACTACGAGCAGTACTTC
CDR3 protein: CASSIAGGYYEQYF

J gene: TRBJ2-7
V gene: TRBV30
clone size: .
D gene: TRBD2
CDR3 DNA: TGTGCCTGGAGTGTGTCAAGCGGGAGGGCCTCCGAGCAGTACTTC
CDR3 protein: CAWSVSSGRASEQYF

J gene: TRBJ2-2
V gene: TRBV6-5
clone size: few
D gene: .
CDR3 DNA: TGTGCCAGCAGCTTGTACAGGGAGTTGAACACCGGGGAGCTGTTTTTT
CDR3 protein: CASSLYRELNTGELFF

J gene: TRBJ1-5
V gene: TRBV28
clone size: many
D gene: TRBD1
CDR3 DNA: TGTGCCAGCAGCCCCCTCCGCCCAGGGGGCCCCAATCAGCCCCAGCATTTT
CDR3 protein: CASSPLRPGGPNQPQHF

J gene: TRBJ2-7
V gene: TRBV29-1
clone size: .
D gene: TRBD1
CDR3 DNA: TGCAGCGTTGAAGGGGATTTTGGGACAGGTGACGACTACGAGCAGTACTTC
CDR3 protein: CSVEGDFGTGDDYEQYF

J gene: TRBJ2-7
V gene: TRBV27
clone size: few
D gene: TRBD2
CDR3 DNA: TGTGCCAGCAGTTCCCAGACTAGCGGGAGAGATGAGCAGTACTTC
CDR3 protein: CASSSQTSGRDEQYF

J gene: TRBJ2-7
V gene: TRBV4-3
clone size: few
D gene: .
CDR3 DNA: TGCGCCAGCAGCCAAGATTGGGACACCTCCTACGAGCAGTACTTC
CDR3 protein: CASSQDWDTSYEQYF

J gene: TRBJ2-3
V gene: TRBV4-3
clone size: few
D gene: .
CDR3 DNA: TGCGCCAGCAGCCAAGATGGGTCTAGAGAAACAGATACGCAGTATTTT
CDR3 protein: CASSQDGSRETDTQYF

J gene: TRBJ1-2
V gene: TRBV12-3/TRBV12-4
clone size: few
D gene: .
CDR3 DNA: TGTGCCAGCAGTAAACAGGGTGCTGCTGGGTATGGCTACACCTTC
CDR3 protein: CASSKQGAAGYGYTF

J gene: TRBJ2-5
V gene: TRBV12-3/TRBV12-4
clone size: once
D gene: TRBD2
CDR3 DNA: TGTGCCAGCGGCCCCCCCGGGGGGGCGTTCGAGACCCAGTACTTC
CDR3 protein: CASGPPGGAFETQYF

J gene: TRBJ2-1
V gene: TRBV14
clone size: few
D gene: TRBD2
CDR3 DNA: TGTGCCAGCAGCCATAGCGGGGCCTCCTACAATGAGCAGTTCTTC
CDR3 protein: CASSHSGASYNEQFF

J gene: TRBJ2-7
V gene: TRBV3-1
clone size: few
D gene: .
CDR3 DNA: TGTGCCAGCAGCCCACCGGCACCGTTATCCTACGAGCAGTACTTC
CDR3 protein: CASSPPAPLSYEQYF

J gene: TRBJ2-5
V gene: TRBV10-2
clone size: .
D gene: .
CDR3 DNA: TGCGCCAGCAGTGAGTCACCTAGCGACCAAAAGACCCAGTACTTC
CDR3 protein: CASSESPSDQKTQYF

J gene: TRBJ2-1
V gene: TRBV2
clone size: .
D gene: TRBD2
CDR3 DNA: TGTGCCAGCAAAACTAGCGGGGGTGACAATGAGCAGTTCTTC
CDR3 protein: CASKTSGGDNEQFF

J gene: TRBJ1-5
V gene: TRBV19
clone size: .
D gene: .
CDR3 DNA: TGTGCCAGTAGATACGAGGGTTGGGGCAATCAGCCCCAACATTTT
CDR3 protein: CASRYEGWGNQPQHF

J gene: TRBJ2-3
V gene: TRBV5-4
clone size: many
D gene: TRBD2
CDR3 DNA: TGTGCCAGCAGCGTGAAACTAGCGGGGAGGGGATCCCCAGATACGCAGTATTTT
CDR3 protein: CASSVKLAGRGSPDTQYF

J gene: TRBJ2-1
V gene: TRBV2
clone size: .
D gene: .
CDR3 DNA: TGTGCCAGCGTGGGGCTAGCAGATACGGGGCAGTTCTTC
CDR3 protein: CASVGLADTGQFF

J gene: TRBJ2-7
V gene: TRBV11-2
clone size: many
D gene: .
CDR3 DNA: TGTGCCAGCAGCCCGTCCAGGACGGCGCCCTCGTACGAGCAGTACTTC
CDR3 protein: CASSPSRTAPSYEQYF

J gene: TRBJ2-3
V gene: TRBV6-2/TRBV6-3
clone size: .
D gene: TRBD2
CDR3 DNA: TGTGCCAGCAGTTCCGGGACTAGCGGGGGAAACACAGATACGCAGTATTTT
CDR3 protein: CASSSGTSGGNTDTQYF

J gene: TRBJ2-1
V gene: TRBV5-1
clone size: few
D gene: TRBD2
CDR3 DNA: TGCGCCAGCAGCTCGACCCCCGGGACTAGCGGGAGGGCCTATAAGATCTACAATGAGCAGTTCTTC
CDR3 protein: CASSSTPGTSGRAYKIYNEQFF

J gene: TRBJ2-2
V gene: TRBV28
clone size: many
D gene: .
CDR3 DNA: TGTGCCAGCAGTTTTAGAGGGGCCCCCGGGGAGCTGTTTTTT
CDR3 protein: CASSFRGAPGELFF

J gene: TRBJ2-7
V gene: TRBV3-2
clone size: few
D gene: .
CDR3 DNA: TGTGCCAGCAGCCAAGTGTACAAAAGCGGGACAGCCTACGAGCAGTACTTC
CDR3 protein: CASSQVYKSGTAYEQYF

J gene: TRBJ2-7
V gene: TRBV27
clone size: .
D gene: .
CDR3 DNA: TGTGCCAGCAGTTTATCCGGGGACAAATCCTACGAGCAGTACTTC
CDR3 protein: CASSLSGDKSYEQYF

J gene: TRBJ2-7
V gene: TRBV4-1
clone size: many
D gene: .
CDR3 DNA: TGCGCCAGCAGCCAAGATAGAAAGGGGGCCTACGAGCAGTACTTC
CDR3 protein: CASSQDRKGAYEQYF

J gene: TRBJ2-7
V gene: TRBV9
clone size: .
D gene: .
CDR3 DNA: TGTGCCAGCAGCCCCTCTGGGGCTGCTCCCTACGAGCAGTACTTC
CDR3 protein: CASSPSGAAPYEQYF

J gene: TRBJ2-5
V gene: TRBV7-9
clone size: .
D gene: TRBD1
CDR3 DNA: TGTGCCAGCAGCTCCTCCGGGACAGCGGAGACCCAGTACTTC
CDR3 protein: CASSSSGTAETQYF

J gene: TRBJ2-7
V gene: TRBV20-1
clone size: many
D gene: TRBD1
CDR3 DNA: TGCAGTGCTAGAGTCCGAGGGACAGGGGAAGACGAGCAGTACTTC
CDR3 protein: CSARVRGTGEDEQYF

J gene: TRBJ1-1
V gene: TRBV20-1
clone size: .
D gene: .
CDR3 DNA: TGCAGTGCTAGGGACGGGGGCACTGGAGCTTTCTTT
CDR3 protein: CSARDGGTGAFF

J gene: TRBJ2-2
V gene: TRBV7-9
clone size: few
D gene: .
CDR3 DNA: TGTGCCAGCAGCATAGGGGACGGGGAGCTGTTTTTT
CDR3 protein: CASSIGDGELFF

J gene: TRBJ2-3
V gene: TRBV19
clone size: .
D gene: .
CDR3 DNA: TGTGCCAGTAGTATCGGGGCGGACCGCACAGATACGCAGTATTTT
CDR3 protein: CASSIGADRTDTQYF

J gene: TRBJ2-5
V gene: TRBV7-9
clone size: few
D gene: .
CDR3 DNA: TGTGCCAGCAGCCCCCGATCCGGGGCGGGAGAGACCCAGTACTTC
CDR3 protein: CASSPRSGAGETQYF

J gene: TRBJ2-6
V gene: TRBV4-3
clone size: many
D gene: .
CDR3 DNA: TGCGCCAGCAGCCAGGGGTCCGACAGTCACTCTGGGGCCAACGTCCTGACTTTC
CDR3 protein: CASSQGSDSHSGANVLTF

J gene: TRBJ1-5
V gene: TRBV4-1
clone size: .
D gene: .
CDR3 DNA: TGCGCCAGCAGCCAAGAGAACGGTACTAATCAGCCCCAGCATTTT
CDR3 protein: CASSQENGTNQPQHF

J gene: TRBJ1-5
V gene: TRBV4-1
clone size: .
D gene: TRBD1
CDR3 DNA: TGCGCCAGCAGCCGGTGGACAGGGGTTGATCAGCCCCAGCATTTT
CDR3 protein: CASSRWTGVDQPQHF

J gene: TRBJ1-6
V gene: TRBV20-1
clone size: few
D gene: .
CDR3 DNA: TGCAGTGCCCACCACTCAGGGGTCTGGAGCTCCTATAATTCACCCCTCCACTTT
CDR3 protein: CSAHHSGVWSSYNSPLHF

J gene: TRBJ2-7
V gene: TRBV18
clone size: .
D gene: TRBD2
CDR3 DNA: TGTGCCAGCTCACCCTCCCGACTAGCGGGACTCCGCGAGCAGTACTTC
CDR3 protein: CASSPSRLAGLREQYF